The 17 T cell receptor beta chains below were found in one sample sequenced in a study of blood T cell repertoires in COVID-19. Clones were sequenced by immunoSEQ multiplex PCR, and TCRdb holds only the in-frame ones, with some missing. In the table there are some 330,000 clones, roughly 91% of which are singletons. The sequenced sample consisted of peripheral blood. These receptors originate from a woman younger than 45 with COVID-19, enrolled during active disease.

The chain combines TRBV7-8 with TRBJ1-2; TRBD1 matches 7 bases. The CDR3 contains 15 residues. Losses at the gene ends were 5 bases for V and 2 bases for J; bases not matched to a gene: 8. Germline CDR1 reads SGHVS; CDR2 reads FQNEAQ. The CDR3, as DNA: TGTGCCAGCAGCCCGAGGGACAGAACCAACTATGGCTACACCTTC. It encodes CASSPRDRTNYGYTF.

The gene calls are TRBV2 and TRBJ1-1; 7 nucleotides match TRBD1. Germline CDR1 and CDR2: SNHLY and FYNNEI. V lost 2 bases, J lost 7 bases, and 4 bases stayed unmatched. The length of the CDR3 is 13 residues. The CDR3 region has the DNA TGTGCCAGCAGTGAATCCAGACAGGGTGAAGCTTTCTTT. It is translated as CASSESRQGEAFF.

The rearrangement links TRBV27 to TRBJ1-4, with no clear D. CDR1 MNHEY and CDR2 SMNVEV come from the germline V gene (reference sequence). The CDR3 extends over 16 amino acids. Trimming pared 3 bases from V and 4 bases from J, leaving 15 bases between. The CDR3 DNA is TGTGCCAGCAGTTTTCTCTCCCCGGGGTTTAATGAAAAACTGTTTTTT. It yields the protein CASSFLSPGFNEKLFF.

V usage is TRBV19 and J usage is TRBJ2-2, with D possibly TRBD1 on 5 matching bases. V lost 9 bases, J lost 1 base, and 12 bases lay in between. This CDR3 has 14 residues. Germline-derived CDR1 and CDR2 are LNHDA and SQIVND (reference sequence). CDR3 bases: TGTGCCAGCAAGGGGCTACTGAACACCGGGGAGCTGTTTTTT. It translates to CASKGLLNTGELFF.

CDR3 bases: TGCGCCAGCAGCTTGGGGGGCGCGCGCACTGAAGCTTTCTTT. Its translation is CASSLGGARTEAFF. J is TRBJ1-1 and V is TRBV5-1, with D possibly TRBD1 on 5 matching bases. This CDR3 region has 14 residues. Trimming pared 0 bases from V and 4 bases from J, leaving 10 bases between. Germline CDR1 and CDR2: SGHRS and YFSETQ.

CDR3 residues: CASSIGGTGAMNTEAFF. As DNA, the CDR3 is TGTGCCAGTAGTATAGGGGGGACAGGGGCTATGAACACTGAAGCTTTCTTT. V gene TRBV19 combines with J gene TRBJ1-1, with TRBD1 identical over 10 bases. CDR3 length: 17 amino acids. Trimming took 1 base from V and 0 from J; bases not matched to a gene: 5. Per the germline V gene, CDR1 is LNHDA and CDR2 is SQIVND (reference sequence).

The chain couples TRBV5-1 to TRBJ1-1; D possibly corresponds to TRBD1 (6 bases). Germline assignment: CDR1 SGHRS and CDR2 YFSETQ. This CDR3 has 12 residues. V shed 3 bases and J shed 8 bases, with 11 bases lying between them. The CDR3 reads CASSSDRHEAFF. The CDR3 region has the DNA TGCGCCAGCAGCTCGGACAGACACGAAGCTTTCTTT.

J is TRBJ2-2 and V is TRBV7-3; D is unresolved. Between the trimmed V and J ends, which lost 3 bases and 4 bases, there was a span of 9 bases. This CDR3 is built from 14 residues. CDR1 SGHTA and CDR2 FQGTGA come from the germline V gene. CDR3 region: CASSFDTLTGELFF. The CDR3 DNA is TGTGCCAGCAGCTTCGATACTCTCACCGGGGAGCTGTTTTTT.

This chain links TRBV7-3 with TRBJ2-3; D possibly corresponds to TRBD1 (5 bases). The germline CDR1 and CDR2 sequences are SGHTA and FQGTGA. V was pared by 2 bases and J by 0 bases, with 6 bases between. This CDR3 spans 14 amino acids. The CDR3 region has the DNA TGTGCCAGCAGCTTAGGACATAGCACAGATACGCAGTATTTT. It is translated as CASSLGHSTDTQYF.

CDR3 coding DNA: TGTGCCAGCAGCCTCCAGGGACAACTAACCGGGGAGCTGTTTTTT. Protein product: CASSLQGQLTGELFF. V is TRBV6-5 and J is TRBJ2-2; maybe TRBD1 (6 bases). V shed 6 bases and J shed 5 bases, with 16 bases lying between them. The germline gives CDR1 MNHEY, CDR2 SVGAGI. The CDR3 covers 15 residues.

The chain links TRBV19 to TRBJ2-2; tentatively, D is TRBD2 (5 bases). V was pared by 1 base and J by 5 bases, with 11 bases between. From germline, CDR1 is LNHDA and CDR2 SQIVND (reference sequence). The CDR3 has 15 amino acids. CDR3 DNA sequence: TGTGCCAGTAGTATAGGGGCCCCGGGGACCGGGGAGCTGTTTTTT. Translating gives CASSIGAPGTGELFF.

The chain joins TRBV6-1 to TRBJ2-1; no clear D gene. This CDR3 is 11 amino acids long. V was shortened by 5 bases and J by 7 bases, with 6 bases between the two germline ends. The germline V gene encodes CDR1 MNHNS and CDR2 SASEGT. The CDR3 nucleotides read TGTGCCAGCAGTTCCTCGAATGAGCAGTTCTTC. Protein product: CASSSSNEQFF.

This chain joins TRBV7-6 and TRBJ2-7, with D uncertain. Trimming took 0 bases from V and 4 from J, leaving 19 bases between them. CDR3 size: 17 residues. In germline, CDR1 is SGHVS, CDR2 FNYEAQ. CDR3 protein: CASSLAADVGLRYEQYF. The CDR3 region has the DNA TGTGCCAGCAGCTTAGCGGCCGATGTTGGGTTGCGGTACGAGCAGTACTTC.

The rearrangement joins TRBV6-9 to TRBJ1-2; weak D call: TRBD1 (5 bases). Germline loops: CDR1 MNHGY, CDR2 SVAAGI. The CDR3 length is 11 residues. V was trimmed by 8 bases and J by 4 bases, leaving 8 bases between them. The CDR3 DNA sequence: TGTGCCAGCGGGGGGGTCTATGGCTACACCTTC. Its translation: CASGGVYGYTF.

This clone was found once. The chain recombines TRBV4-2 with TRBJ2-1; 9 bases fit TRBD2. V lost 3 bases and J lost 1; bases outside the gene matches: 4. The CDR3 length is 16 residues. CDR1 LGHNA and CDR2 YNFKEQ come from the germline V gene. CDR3 in amino acids: CASSQASGVSYNEQFF. The CDR3 DNA sequence: TGTGCCAGCAGCCAGGCTAGCGGGGTATCCTACAATGAGCAGTTCTTC.

The chain uses TRBV7-8 and TRBJ1-5; 8 bases match TRBD1. Germline V gene data show CDR1 as SGHVS and CDR2 as FQNEAQ. This CDR3 comprises 15 residues. The V gene end was trimmed by 4 bases and the J gene end by 4 bases; junction bases not matched to a gene: 6. In DNA, the CDR3 is TGTGCCAGCAGCTCTTCGACAGGGGCTAATCAGCCCCAGCATTTT. It translates to CASSSSTGANQPQHF.

The chain couples TRBV6-6 to TRBJ1-2, with 7 bases lining up with TRBD1. Trimming removed 7 bases from V and 3 bases from J; junction bases left unmatched: 8. The CDR3 totals 14 residues. Germline assignment: CDR1 MNHNY and CDR2 SVGAGI (reference sequence). The CDR3 sequence: CASKAFTGDYGYTF. The DNA for the CDR3 is TGTGCCAGCAAGGCTTTCACAGGGGACTATGGCTACACCTTC.